The clone carrying this TCR beta chain was counted many times. What it binds is unknown. Documented time point: newly diagnosed GD, antithyroid drugs for less than 3 months. PBMCs were the source of the RNA used for TCR sequencing. With iRepertoire HTBI primers and Arm-PCR of CDR3 regions, TCR beta libraries were built. TCRdb reprocessed the multiplex PCR reads with MiXCR, giving one entry per CDR3 protein. The table has approximately 400,000 distinct CDR3 sequences, roughly 15% seen once; the top ten hold about 24%. The sample belongs to a study of regulatory T cells in long-lasting Graves disease. Across the study: Patients newly diagnosed with Graves' had been on antithyroid drugs for under 3 months. Study findings and constraints: Persistent disease samples used TRBV28, TRBJ1-2 and TRBJ2-5 preferentially.

The CDR3 has 14 residues. Per the germline V gene, CDR1 is LGHNA and CDR2 is YSLEER. V gave up 0 bases and J gave up 9 bases, with 14 bases separating them. The input for sequencing was peripheral blood mononuclear cells (PBMCs), taken at new diagnosis, from a patient treated with antithyroid drugs. The sequence was obtained from a female donor with Graves disease. The J gene is TRBJ2-5, the V gene TRBV4-3, with D perhaps being TRBD1 or TRBD2 (5 bases each). CDR3 amino acids: CASSQELGAGAQYF. The CDR3 DNA reads TGCGCCAGCAGCCAAGAGCTCGGGGCTGGGGCCCAGTACTTC.